This T cell receptor (beta chain) was found in a study of T cells in Graves' hyperthyroidism and ophthalmopathy (dated by TCRdb to between 2018 and 2020). Notes on the research overall: Peripheral blood samples were taken at initial diagnosis, before any treatment was given. A discovery cohort of about a hundred patients, roughly 45 with Graves' ophthalmopathy and 57 with stable Graves' hyperthyroidism, was used to find distinguishing TCR V-J signatures. Prospective prediction of ophthalmopathy was tested in an independent validation cohort consisting of some 20 hyperthyroidism patients and some 16 patients who later progressed to ophthalmopathy. The 100 discovery patients were randomly split 7:3 into training and test sets. The study also compared thyroid tissue and blood T-cell repertoires from a handful of Graves' hyperthyroidism patients. After blood sampling, hyperthyroidism patients were treated with methimazole at a starting dose of 30 mg daily, and ophthalmopathy patients were treated with high-dose intravenous methylprednisolone. TCR Vbeta CDR3 sequencing of 130 to 150 peripheral blood samples (over 40 ophthalmopathy, approximately 80 hyperthyroidism and some 17 progressor patients) is reported in the paper. The full study reports these points: In validation, progression to ophthalmopathy was predicted by the model with around 70% sensitivity and approximately 78% specificity, a median of roughly 6.4 months before onset. Ophthalmopathy was separated from stable hyperthyroidism by a 13 V-J signature model, with about 88% sensitivity and about 84% specificity obtained in cross-validation and 80%/75% obtained in testing. Most expanded thyroid clonotypes (frequency above 0.001) were also found in blood, which suggests that blood repertoires may mirror thyroid immune responses. No statistical method was used to set the sample size in advance, and investigators knew the group allocation.

From the cysteine up to the phenylalanine, the CDR3 has a length of 17 residues. CDR3 DNA is the only sequence kept; it has 51 bases, read in frame from the first base. V gives up 4 bases and J gives up 3 bases, and the segment between their germline ends measures 19 bases. TCR beta CDR3 regions were amplified from RNA transcripts. For the first round of RT-PCR on the TCR CDR3, the HTBI primer set was used together with the Qiagen OneStep RT-PCR kit. Libraries were constructed in a second round of multiplex PCR, after which size selection and purification were performed. Libraries were sequenced paired-end with 100 bp reads on an Illumina HiSeq2000. The authors' pipeline ran thus. Raw data were processed with SOAPnuke, discarding reads with adapters, uncalled bases, mean Phred below 15, or no exact constant-primer or identifier match. High-quality paired reads were merged using COPE v1.2.5, and each unique nucleotide sequence was defined as a clonotype. Clonotypes were aligned to IMGT TRBV, TRBD and TRBJ reference segments using MiTCR v1.1. The analysis included only V-J combinations with a frequency above 0.0001, which together covered 99% to 99.2% of the repertoires. The TCS score was defined as the ratio of F50 (clonal expansion) to E x V (chaos), calculated using BLOSUM62-based TCRdist between CDR3 peptides within each V-J. Welch's t-statistics and random forest reduced just over 500 V-J features to around 14, which were used in a naive Bayes classifier (R e1071). TCRdb cleaned the public reads at Q25 with fastp, built clones with MiXCR and kept in-frame beta chains. Every entry covers one CDR3 protein and lists the most common genes and DNA from its rows. TCRdb, not the original authors, processed these V and J calls. In all, the sample holds roughly 520,000 distinct CDR3 sequences, and roughly 25% of those were seen once. Roughly 12% of the sample goes to the ten largest clones.

For this clonotype: Its antigen is currently not known. Base qualities are not provided; no much larger clone lies one nucleotide away.

In the ophthalmopathy patients, disease was moderately to severely active, with a Clinical Activity Score of 3 or more, a NOSPECS grade of 4 or more, and a duration of less than 3 months. Any patient with an uncontrolled infection, another autoimmune disease, pregnancy or lactation was excluded. Diagnoses were based on clinical symptoms, serum thyroxine and TRAb, thyroid ultrasound and orbital computed tomography. PBMCs were separated from 7.5 to 10 ml of fresh peripheral blood using Ficoll-Paque density gradient centrifugation. Trizol reagent was used to extract total RNA, and RNA quality was then checked on an Agilent 2100 Bioanalyzer.

The clonotype originates from a woman aged 25-40 years with Graves' ophthalmopathy. Recombination connected TRBV12-3 or TRBV12-4 to TRBJ1-5; TRBD1 is a weak D gene call, 6 bases matching. The sample comprised blood. The CDR3 region: CASSSASTGLNNQPQHF. Read as DNA, the sequence is TGTGCCAGCAGTTCCGCATCTACAGGGTTGAACAATCAGCCCCAGCATTTT.